This passage covers 11 T cell receptor beta chains from one sample sequenced in a study of cytotoxic CD8 clonotypes in ibrutinib-treated CLL. Using immunoSEQ multiplex PCR, the repertoire was profiled, and TCRdb retains in-frame clones only, with some absent. The sample includes 150,000 to 200,000 clones, roughly four fifths of them seen just once. The sample here was PBMCs, taken after 12 months of ibrutinib treatment. The origin of the receptors is a human donor with chronic lymphocytic leukemia.

The V call is TRBV19, the J call TRBJ1-2; 8 bases line up with TRBD1. The CDR3 is made up of 15 amino acids. V was pared by 4 bases and J by 4 bases, with 8 bases of the junction left unmatched. CDR1 is LNHDA and CDR2 is SQIVND in the germline V gene (reference sequence). CDR3 residues: CASSTGGLRGYGYTF. The CDR3 nucleotides read TGTGCCAGTAGTACAGGGGGCTTGAGGGGCTATGGCTACACCTTC. Supplemented by reference TRBV19 and TRBJ1-2, the full variable domain reads DGGITQSPKYLFRKEGQNVTLSCEQNLNHDAMYWYRQDPGQGLRLIYYSQIVNDFQKGDIAEGYSVSREKKESFPLTVTSAQKNPTAFYLCASSTGGLRGYGYTFGSGTRLTVV.

This sequence joins TRBV7-2 and TRBJ2-7, with unresolved D. The CDR3 extends over 15 amino acids. The germline V and J ends were trimmed by 0 bases and 7 bases, with 16 bases remaining between them. Germline V lookup: CDR1 SGHTA, CDR2 FQGNSA. The CDR3 sequence is CASSLALVRAEEQYF. The CDR3, as DNA: TGTGCCAGCAGCTTAGCGTTGGTGCGAGCTGAGGAGCAGTACTTC.

The chain joins TRBV6-6 to TRBJ2-7; D remains unclear. CDR1 MNHNY and CDR2 SVGAGI come from the germline V gene (reference sequence). The CDR3 loop spans 13 amino acids. V dropped 6 bases and J dropped 2 bases, with 11 bases sitting between them. CDR3 protein: CASSPPDPYEQYF. The CDR3 nucleotides are TGTGCCAGCAGCCCTCCTGACCCCTACGAGCAGTACTTC.

As for this clone: A read error may account for a junction end that differs from germline. This rearrangement joins TRBV18 to TRBJ1-2, with TRBD1 matching 7 bases. CDR1 and CDR2 from the germline V gene are KGHSH and LQKENI. CDR3 length: 15 residues. CDR3 residues: CASSPGTDVYYGYTF. CDR3 bases: TGTGCCAGTTCACCCGGGACAGACGTCTACTATGGCTACACCTTC.

The genes are TRBV7-2 and TRBJ2-3; D perhaps matches TRBD2 (5 bases). Germline loops: CDR1 SGHTA, CDR2 FQGNSA. The CDR3 is 15 residues long. The V end lost 2 bases, the J end lost 0 bases, and 9 bases lay between the germline ends. CDR3 coding DNA: TGTGCCAGCAGCTTAAATCCGGGGAGCACAGATACGCAGTATTTT. As protein: CASSLNPGSTDTQYF.

This clone was seen only once. The chain has TRBV28 and TRBJ2-5; 9 nucleotides line up with TRBD1. The CDR3 spans 16 residues. V trimming: 8 bases; J trimming: 4 bases; junction bases outside the gene matches: 14. From germline, CDR1 is MDHEN and CDR2 SYDVKM. CDR3 sequence: CASRLNRDRVRETQYF. The CDR3 DNA follows: TGTGCCAGCCGGTTAAACCGGGACAGGGTGCGAGAGACCCAGTACTTC.

The genes are TRBV18 and TRBJ2-7, with 9 positions matching TRBD1. The V gene end was trimmed by 6 bases and the J gene end by 3 bases; junction bases not matched to a gene: 9. The CDR3 contains 15 residues. Germline CDR1 KGHSH, CDR2 LQKENI. This CDR3 reads CASSPTGQGGYEQYF. As DNA, the CDR3 is TGTGCCAGCTCGCCTACGGGACAGGGAGGCTACGAGCAGTACTTC.

In nucleotides, the CDR3 is TGTGCCAGCGGACACGGGACTCTCTACGAGCAGTACTTC. Translating gives CASGHGTLYEQYF. V and J are TRBV28 and TRBJ2-7; a weak D match, TRBD2 (6 bases). CDR3 length: 13 amino acids. The V and J ends lost 8 bases and 3 bases respectively, with 14 bases between them. The germline V gene has CDR1 MDHEN and CDR2 SYDVKM.

V is TRBV28 and J is TRBJ2-2; perhaps D is TRBD1 or TRBD2 (7 bases each). Germline CDR1 reads MDHEN; CDR2 reads SYDVKM. V dropped 6 bases and J dropped 4 bases, with 18 bases sitting between them. The CDR3 length is 16 residues. CDR3 sequence: CASSLGPGGVTGELFF. The DNA for the CDR3 is TGTGCCAGCAGCCTAGGCCCAGGGGGGGTCACCGGGGAGCTGTTTTTT. Drawing the rest from reference TRBV28 and TRBJ2-2, the complete variable domain is DVKVTQSSRYLVKRTGEKVFLECVQDMDHENMFWYRQDPGLGLRLIYFSYDVKMKEKGDIPEGYSVSREKKERFSLILESASTNQTSMYLCASSLGPGGVTGELFFGEGSRLTVL.

This clone has just one count. This sequence joins TRBV5-1 and TRBJ2-7; 8 nucleotides line up with TRBD2. V shed 0 bases, J shed 7 bases, and the junction held 9 bases outside the gene matches. Looked up from germline, CDR1 is SGHRS and CDR2 is YFSETQ. The CDR3 totals 15 residues. The CDR3 spells CASSLASGGNREQYF. In nucleotides, the CDR3 is TGCGCCAGCAGCTTGGCCAGCGGGGGAAATCGGGAGCAGTACTTC. Looking up the rest from reference TRBV5-1 and TRBJ2-7 gives the full variable domain: KAGVTQTPRYLIKTRGQQVTLSCSPISGHRSVSWYQQTPGQGLQFLFEYFSETQRNKGNFPGRFSGRQFSNSRSEMNVSTLELGDSALYLCASSLASGGNREQYFGPGTRLTVT.

V is TRBV13 and J is TRBJ2-7; 7 nucleotides match TRBD1. CDR3 size: 16 residues. Germline V gives CDR1 PRHDT, CDR2 FYEKMQ (reference sequence). Trimming removed 5 bases from V and 3 bases from J; junction bases left unmatched: 13. DNA of the CDR3: TGTGCCAGCAGCCCCCGACGACAGGGTACCCGCTACGAGCAGTACTTC. It codes for CASSPRRQGTRYEQYF.